Below are 28 T cell receptor beta chains sequenced from a single sample in a study of T cells in Graves' hyperthyroidism and ophthalmopathy. RNA transcripts provided the source from which TCR beta CDR3 regions were amplified. The TCR CDR3 first-round RT-PCR relied on the HTBI primer set. TCRdb reprocessed the multiplex PCR reads with MiXCR, giving one entry per CDR3 protein. The table includes more than 550,000 distinct CDR3 sequences, just under 45% detected once. The sequenced sample consisted of peripheral blood or thyroid tissue (not recorded which). The receptors come from an adult man with Graves' disease, either hyperthyroidism or ophthalmopathy (not recorded which).

The CDR3, as DNA: TGTGCCAGCAGTGAGAGGATAGGGCTAGGGGAGACCCAGTACTTC. Translated, it gives CASSERIGLGETQYF. The chain combines TRBV2 with TRBJ2-5; D is unresolved. The germline V gene has CDR1 SNHLY and CDR2 FYNNEI. The CDR3 consists of 15 residues. V was shortened by 3 bases and J by 5 bases, with 16 bases between the two germline ends.

This clonotype came up many times. This sequence joins TRBV2 and TRBJ2-5, with 8 bases that match TRBD2. This CDR3 comprises 17 residues. The V gene end was trimmed by 5 bases and the J gene end by 3 bases; junction bases not matched to a gene: 14. Germline lookup yields CDR1 SNHLY and CDR2 FYNNEI. Here the CDR3 reads CASSSATSGRPKETQYF. The CDR3 DNA sequence: TGTGCCAGCAGTAGCGCAACTAGCGGAAGGCCAAAAGAGACCCAGTACTTC.

This clonotype was seen only a few times. The V call is TRBV5-1, the J call TRBJ1-6; maybe TRBD1 (6 bases). The ends were cut back, 2 bases at V and 10 bases at J, with 16 bases in the middle. Germline-derived CDR1 and CDR2 are SGHRS and YFSETQ. The CDR3 is 15 residues long. CDR3: CASSLNSGVQSPLHF. CDR3 nucleotides: TGCGCCAGCAGCTTAAACTCAGGGGTTCAATCACCCCTCCACTTT.

At least ten counts were recorded for this clonotype. The rearrangement uses TRBV24-1 and TRBJ1-2; 9 bases map to TRBD1. Germline trimming cut 6 bases from V and 3 bases from J; bases unmatched to any gene: 7. CDR3 length equals 15 residues. Germline assignment: CDR1 KGHDR and CDR2 SFDVKD. CDR3 sequence (DNA): TGTGCCACCAGTCACCCACAGGGGGCTGACTATGGCTACACCTTC. Protein: CATSHPQGADYGYTF.

There are many counts of this clonotype. The genes are TRBV29-1 and TRBJ1-1; unclear D gene. The CDR3 loop spans 12 amino acids. From germline, CDR1 is SQVTM and CDR2 ANQGSEA. The ends were cut back, 7 bases at V and 5 bases at J, with 14 bases in the middle. CDR3 bases: TGCAGCGCGGCTAGGGAGAAAACTGAAGCTTTCTTT. Translating it yields CSAAREKTEAFF.

This clonotype was observed many times. The V call is TRBV10-3, the J call TRBJ1-4; weak D call: TRBD1 (5 bases). Germline loops: CDR1 ENHRY, CDR2 SYGVKD. V lost 6 bases, J lost 1 base, and 6 bases lay in between. This CDR3 comprises 13 residues. The CDR3 DNA sequence: TGTGCCATCAGCCAGGGAACTAATGAAAAACTGTTTTTT. This translates into CAISQGTNEKLFF.

V usage is TRBV7-2 and J usage is TRBJ1-6; 8 bases line up with TRBD1. In germline, CDR1 is SGHTA, CDR2 FQGNSA. The V and J ends lost 4 bases and 8 bases, in that order; junction bases with no gene match: 10. The CDR3 totals 16 residues. CDR3 DNA: TGTGCCAGCAGCTACCGAGACAGGGGAGTACATTCACCCCTCCACTTT. It encodes CASSYRDRGVHSPLHF.

This clonotype appeared a few times. The rearrangement joins TRBV7-3 to TRBJ2-2, with 8 bases lining up with TRBD2. The CDR3 is 15 amino acids. Germline CDR1 is SGHTA and CDR2 is FQGTGA. Germline trimming cut 4 bases from V and 1 base from J; bases unmatched to any gene: 2. The CDR3 DNA reads as TGTGCCAGCAGCTGGAGCGGGGGGAACACCGGGGAGCTGTTTTTT. Its translation: CASSWSGGNTGELFF.

The chain combines TRBV20-1 with TRBJ2-7; D might be TRBD1 or TRBD2, each matching 5 bases. This CDR3 has 12 residues. Looked up from germline, CDR1 is DFQATT and CDR2 is SNEGSKA (reference sequence). Between the trimmed V and J ends, which lost 4 bases and 2 bases, there was a span of 9 bases. CDR3 nucleotide sequence: TGCAGTGCTAAGGGACCTACCTACGAGCAGTACTTC. Its translation: CSAKGPTYEQYF.

This clonotype came up many times. The chain has TRBV24-1 and TRBJ1-2, with 8 bases fitting TRBD1. The V gene end was trimmed by 5 bases and the J gene end by 4 bases; junction bases not matched to a gene: 5. The CDR3 length is 14 residues. Per the germline V gene, CDR1 is KGHDR and CDR2 is SFDVKD. The CDR3 nucleotides read TGTGCCACCAGTGGGGACAGGATGGGCTATGGCTACACCTTC. Translation gives CATSGDRMGYGYTF.

The table lists this clonotype with many counts. The J gene is TRBJ1-2, the V gene TRBV7-2; 9 positions agree with TRBD1. Trimming cost V 5 bases and J 5 bases; bases outside gene matches: 9. This CDR3 region has 15 residues. Germline V gives CDR1 SGHTA, CDR2 FQGNSA. The CDR3 bases are TGTGCCAGCAGCCTAGACAGGGGGACGAATTATGGCTACACCTTC. Its translation is CASSLDRGTNYGYTF. The full variable domain, completed using reference TRBV7-2 and TRBJ1-2, is GAGVSQSPSNKVTEKGKDVELRCDPISGHTALYWYRQSLGQGLEFLIYFQGNSAPDKSGLPSDRFSAERTGGSVSTLTIQRTQQEDSAVYLCASSLDRGTNYGYTFGSGTRLTVV.

This clonotype was found a few times. The V gene is TRBV20-1, the J gene TRBJ2-7, with 10 bases aligning to TRBD2. Trimming took 3 bases from V and 6 from J; bases not matched to a gene: 5. Per germline, CDR1 DFQATT and CDR2 SNEGSKA (reference sequence). The CDR3 is 13 residues long. Here the CDR3 reads CSASTSGNREQYF. The CDR3 region has the DNA TGCAGTGCTAGTACTAGCGGGAACCGCGAGCAGTACTTC.

This clonotype has only a few counts. The chain is built from TRBV6-1 and TRBJ2-5; TRBD1 might be the D (5 bases). V lost 2 bases and J lost 6, with 10 bases in between. CDR3 length equals 13 residues. From germline, CDR1 is MNHNS and CDR2 SASEGT. The CDR3 is CASSERQTQTQYF. CDR3 coding DNA: TGTGCCAGCAGTGAACGACAGACCCAGACCCAGTACTTC.

This sequence joins TRBV25-1 and TRBJ1-2, with D maybe TRBD1 (6 bases). V dropped 11 bases and J dropped 5 bases, with 9 bases sitting between them. The CDR3 sequence is 10 residues long. CDR1 and CDR2 from the germline V gene are MGHDK and SYGVNS. CDR3 sequence: CARQVYGYTF. CDR3 bases: TGTGCCCGACAGGTTTATGGCTACACCTTC.

The chain combines TRBV25-1 with TRBJ1-1; TRBD1 might be the D (5 bases). The V gene's germline CDR1 is MGHDK and CDR2 SYGVNS. The CDR3 runs 11 residues. The CDR3 DNA sequence: TGTGCTAGGACTGGGGGCACTGAAGCTTTCTTT. This codes for CARTGGTEAFF.

This clonotype appeared many times. The chain combines TRBV6-6 with TRBJ2-5; D is perhaps TRBD2 (6 bases). Germline V gene sequence: CDR1 MNHNY, CDR2 SVGAGI (reference sequence). The length of the CDR3 is 14 residues. With 5 bases removed from V and 6 bases from J, the gap between germline ends came to 16 bases. As DNA, the CDR3 is TGTGCCAGCAGTGAAGCATGGCGGGGACAGACCCAGTACTTC. Its protein product is CASSEAWRGQTQYF.

The J gene is TRBJ2-2, the V gene TRBV14, with a tentative D call TRBD1 (6 bases). This CDR3 contains 15 residues. V gave up 1 base and J gave up 3 bases, with 9 bases separating them. Germline loops: CDR1 SGHDN, CDR2 FVKESK. DNA for the CDR3: TGTGCCAGCAGCCAAGCAGGGGTCGACACCGGGGAGCTGTTTTTT. Encoded protein: CASSQAGVDTGELFF.

The J gene is TRBJ1-1, the V gene TRBV12-5; D remains ambiguous. This CDR3 is built from 14 residues. Per germline, CDR1 LGHNT and CDR2 FRNRAP. With 1 base removed from V and 0 bases from J, the gap between germline ends came to 6 bases. CDR3: CASGLARMNTEAFF. The CDR3 coding sequence is TGTGCTAGTGGTTTGGCACGGATGAACACTGAAGCTTTCTTT.

Remarks on this clonotype: Possible read error: a much larger clone is one base away. This chain joins TRBV7-3 and TRBJ2-5; 8 nucleotides align to TRBD2. The CDR3 consists of 14 residues. Germline V gene sequence: CDR1 SGHTA, CDR2 FQGTGA. Unmatched junction bases numbered 6, after V lost 2 bases and J lost 7 bases. The CDR3 DNA is TGTGCCAGCAGCTTAGGGACTAGGGGAGGGACCCAGTACTTC. This gives the protein CASSLGTRGGTQYF.

A note on this clonotype: This may stem from a read error, because a much larger clone lies one nucleotide away. V gene TRBV12-3 or TRBV12-4 combines with J gene TRBJ1-5; tentatively, D is TRBD1 (6 bases). There are 15 residues in the CDR3. V was clipped by 6 bases and J by 5 bases, with 17 bases between them. The CDR3 bases are TGTGCCAGCAGGGTTAAGGACAGCTACGATCAGCCCCAGCATTTT. As protein: CASRVKDSYDQPQHF.

Many counts were recorded for this clonotype. The chain uses TRBV10-2 and TRBJ1-2; the match to TRBD1 covers 7 bases. J gave up 3 bases and V 2 bases, and 9 bases lay outside the gene matches. Per the germline V gene, CDR1 is WSHSY and CDR2 is SAAADI. The CDR3 loop spans 16 amino acids. The CDR3 DNA is TGCGCCAGCAGTGAGAGTCAGGGGGAGGACTACTATGGCTACACCTTC. Translating it yields CASSESQGEDYYGYTF.

This clonotype showed up just a few times. The chain links TRBV12-3 or TRBV12-4 to TRBJ1-1; D call uncertain. The CDR3 is made up of 13 amino acids. V lost 6 bases, J lost 2 bases, and 10 bases lay in between. The CDR3 sequence is CASSPTINTEAFF. The CDR3 nucleotides are TGTGCCAGCAGCCCAACTATTAACACTGAAGCTTTCTTT.

V usage is TRBV7-9 and J usage is TRBJ1-2, with 7 positions matching TRBD1. CDR1 and CDR2 from the germline V gene are SEHNR and FQNEAQ (reference sequence). The CDR3 totals 13 residues. V was pared by 5 bases and J by 8 bases, with 8 bases of the junction left unmatched. This CDR3 reads CASSLYDREGYTF. DNA of the CDR3: TGTGCCAGCAGCCTTTACGACAGGGAAGGCTACACCTTC.

This clonotype was detected once. The chain employs TRBV10-2 and TRBJ2-5; TRBD1 matches at 9 bases. With 4 bases clipped from V and 1 base from J, the junction kept 4 bases outside the gene matches. There are 15 residues in the CDR3. Germline V gene data show CDR1 as WSHSY and CDR2 as SAAADI. The CDR3 loop is CASSAPGQGQETQYF. The CDR3 region has the DNA TGCGCCAGCAGTGCCCCGGGACAGGGCCAAGAGACCCAGTACTTC.

A note on this clonotype: With a much larger clone just one base away, this may be a read error. The genes are TRBV10-3 and TRBJ1-2; unclear D gene. CDR1 and CDR2 from the germline V gene are ENHRY and SYGVKD. This CDR3 has 12 amino acids. The CDR3 DNA reads TGTGCCATCAGTGGAGATACCTATGGCCACACCTTC. This codes for CAISGDTYGHTF.

The V and J genes are TRBV7-9 and TRBJ1-2; the match to TRBD1 covers 7 bases. Per the germline V gene, CDR1 is SEHNR and CDR2 is FQNEAQ (reference sequence). The CDR3 contains 15 residues. The V gene end was trimmed by 3 bases and the J gene end by 3 bases; junction bases not matched to a gene: 7. CDR3 protein: CASSFRQGSHYGYTF. CDR3 coding DNA: TGTGCCAGCAGCTTCCGACAGGGTTCCCACTATGGCTACACCTTC.

The rearrangement links TRBV7-9 to TRBJ1-1; TRBD1 agrees at 9 bases. Germline CDR1 is SEHNR and CDR2 is FQNEAQ (reference sequence). The CDR3 spans 14 residues. The V and J ends lost 6 bases and 6 bases, in that order; junction bases with no gene match: 8. For the CDR3, the DNA is TGTGCCAGCAGGGACGACAGGGGGACCCCTGAAGCTTTCTTT. Amino acids: CASRDDRGTPEAFF.

The rearrangement links TRBV25-1 to TRBJ1-1; no clear D. Germline CDR1 is MGHDK and CDR2 is SYGVNS. The CDR3 is 12 amino acids. Deletions cut 1 base from V and 11 bases from J, with 11 bases between. The DNA for the CDR3 is TGTGCCAGCAGTGAATGGGGTGCAGGTGCTTTCTTT. Translating gives CASSEWGAGAFF.